These T cell receptor beta chains were read from a single sample in a study of blood T cell repertoires in COVID-19. Sequencing was performed with immunoSEQ multiplex PCR; in TCRdb, only in-frame clones are kept and a portion is missing. The sample yields around 270,000 clones, over 70% seen once. Sequencing input: PBMCs or T cells enriched from blood (not recorded which). The receptor source for this set is a woman in her thirties or forties who had been exposed to COVID-19. The CDR3 runs from the conserved cysteine through the conserved F or W. The order of the fields is CDR3 DNA, CDR3 protein, D gene, V gene, J gene, clone size. The D gene is left open where the match is weak. Size is stated for part of the rows, as once, few or many counts, or as a class when the clone is expanded.

CDR3 DNA: TGTGCCACCAGCGTGACTAGCGGTATCTATGAGCAGTTCTTC; CDR3 protein: CATSVTSGIYEQFF; D gene: TRBD2; V gene: TRBV24-1; J gene: TRBJ2-1; clone size: NA
CDR3 DNA: TGTGCCAGCAGTAATTCCCGTTACGAGCAGTACTTC; CDR3 protein: CASSNSRYEQYF; D gene: NA; V gene: TRBV6-2/TRBV6-3; J gene: TRBJ2-7; clone size: NA
CDR3 DNA: NA; CDR3 protein: CASSSSGSGEQFF; D gene: NA; V gene: TRBV7-7; J gene: TRBJ2-1; clone size: NA
CDR3 DNA: TGTGCCAGCAGTTACCCCGGGACTAGCAATGAGCAGTTCTTC; CDR3 protein: CASSYPGTSNEQFF; D gene: TRBD2; V gene: TRBV6-2/TRBV6-3; J gene: TRBJ2-1; clone size: NA
CDR3 DNA: TGTGCCAGCAGCAAAGAGGAGACAGGGTACCAAGAGACCCAGTACTTC; CDR3 protein: CASSKEETGYQETQYF; D gene: NA; V gene: TRBV21-1; J gene: TRBJ2-5; clone size: NA
CDR3 DNA: TGTGCCAGCAGTAGACAGGGGATAATAACCGGGGAGCTGTTTTTT; CDR3 protein: CASSRQGIITGELFF; D gene: TRBD1; V gene: TRBV6-2/TRBV6-3; J gene: TRBJ2-2; clone size: few
CDR3 DNA: TGTGCCAGCAGCTTAAGTGGGTCGGAGGAGACCCAGTACTTC; CDR3 protein: CASSLSGSEETQYF; D gene: NA; V gene: TRBV7-3; J gene: TRBJ2-5; clone size: NA
CDR3 DNA: TGCGCCAGCAGCTTGTTCCGACAGGATTGGAACACTGAAGCTTTCTTT; CDR3 protein: CASSLFRQDWNTEAFF; D gene: NA; V gene: TRBV5-1; J gene: TRBJ1-1; clone size: NA
CDR3 DNA: TGTGCCAGCACCTTGGGACAGGGGGACGAAAAACTGTTTTTT; CDR3 protein: CASTLGQGDEKLFF; D gene: TRBD1; V gene: TRBV7-9; J gene: TRBJ1-4; clone size: NA
CDR3 DNA: TGTGCCAGCAGTGCCCTGATGGACTACTATGGCTACACCTTC; CDR3 protein: CASSALMDYYGYTF; D gene: NA; V gene: TRBV2; J gene: TRBJ1-2; clone size: once